This record looks at one T cell receptor (beta chain) sequence and its context. The source of the sample is a study of T cell changes during pregnancy in multiple sclerosis. Method: immunoSEQ multiplex PCR; TCRdb's copy keeps in-frame clones and lacks some. Here the sample spans about 51,000 clones, roughly 94% being singletons. Germline V CDR1 and CDR2: SGHTA, FQGNSA. With 8 bases removed from V and 4 bases from J, the gap between germline ends came to 17 bases. The CDR3 runs to 14 residues. The rearrangement uses TRBV7-2 and TRBJ2-5, with a tentative D call TRBD2 (7 bases). The material was CD4+ T cells from peripheral blood mononuclear cells, obtained in the second trimester of pregnancy. This receptor was obtained from a female donor with multiple sclerosis, enrolled in a pregnancy study. This CDR3 is CASERGGRGETQYF. The CDR3 DNA follows: TGTGCCAGCGAGAGGGGGGGCCGGGGAGAGACCCAGTACTTC.